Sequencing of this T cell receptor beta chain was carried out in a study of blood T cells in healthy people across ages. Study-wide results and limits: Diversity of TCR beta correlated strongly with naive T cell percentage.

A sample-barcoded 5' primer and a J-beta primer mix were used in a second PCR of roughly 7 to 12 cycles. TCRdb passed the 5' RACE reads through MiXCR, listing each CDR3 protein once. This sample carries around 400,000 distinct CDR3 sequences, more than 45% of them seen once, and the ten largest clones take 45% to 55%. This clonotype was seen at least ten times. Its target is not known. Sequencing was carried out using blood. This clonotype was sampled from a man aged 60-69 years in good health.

CDR3 nucleotide sequence: TGCGCCAGCAGCTTGGGAGATGACGCAGATACGCAGTATTTT. It yields the protein CASSLGDDADTQYF. J is TRBJ2-3 and V is TRBV5-1; no clear D. V lost 0 bases, J lost 4 bases, and 9 bases lay in between. Germline CDR1 is SGHRS and CDR2 is YFSETQ. The CDR3 sequence is 14 residues long.